The T cell receptor beta chain under discussion was sequenced for a study of technical replicates of blood from a handful of donors. Germline V gene sequence: CDR1 LNHDA, CDR2 SQIVND (reference sequence). V lost 3 bases to trimming and J lost 4 bases; unmatched junction nucleotides: 2. The CDR3 is 13 residues long. Method: immunoSEQ multiplex PCR; TCRdb's copy keeps in-frame clones and lacks some. Counted here are over 70,000 clones, around 95% occurring once; the ten biggest clones make up under 0.35%. Sequenced sample: T cells isolated from PBMCs. The chain employs TRBV19 and TRBJ1-2; 7 bases match TRBD1. The source is a human donor in good health. Here the CDR3 reads CASSIRDSYGYTF. CDR3 nucleotides: TGTGCCAGTAGTATTCGGGACAGCTATGGCTACACCTTC.